This entry lists 5 T cell receptor beta chains sequenced from one sample in a study of blood T cell repertoires in COVID-19. Some clones are missing from TCRdb's copy, which holds only in-frame ones; the method was immunoSEQ multiplex PCR. The sample lists 150,000 or so clones, roughly 84% occurring once. The sample was peripheral blood. These receptors came from a man in his sixties with COVID-19, enrolled during active disease.

V is TRBV19 and J is TRBJ1-2; D is perhaps TRBD1 (6 bases). Germline V gives CDR1 LNHDA, CDR2 SQIVND (reference sequence). Trimming removed 3 bases at V and 7 bases at J, with 12 bases between. This CDR3 has 13 amino acids. CDR3 nucleotides: TGTGCCAGTAGTATTCCGGGACATCTTGGCTACACCTTC. Translation: CASSIPGHLGYTF. Full variable domain (remainder filled in from reference TRBV19 and TRBJ1-2): DGGITQSPKYLFRKEGQNVTLSCEQNLNHDAMYWYRQDPGQGLRLIYYSQIVNDFQKGDIAEGYSVSREKKESFPLTVTSAQKNPTAFYLCASSIPGHLGYTFGSGTRLTVV.

The rearrangement uses TRBV10-3 and TRBJ1-4, with D perhaps TRBD1 (6 bases). The CDR3 consists of 15 residues. Germline V gene sequence: CDR1 ENHRY, CDR2 SYGVKD. Deletions cut 6 bases from V and 5 bases from J, with 16 bases between. CDR3 region: CAISENLGQNEKLFF. The CDR3 region has the DNA TGTGCCATCAGCGAAAACCTCGGACAGAATGAAAAACTGTTTTTT.

In regard to this clone: The sample carries other DNA sequences with the same CDR3. This chain connects TRBV30 to TRBJ1-5; D is possibly TRBD1 (6 bases). Germline V gene sequence: CDR1 GTSNPN, CDR2 SVGIG (reference sequence). This CDR3 has 15 amino acids. The V and J ends lost 2 bases and 2 bases respectively, with 13 bases between them. CDR3 sequence reads: CAWSYREGGNQPQHF. The CDR3, as DNA: TGTGCCTGGAGTTACAGGGAAGGGGGCAATCAGCCCCAGCATTTT.

The chain couples TRBV4-1 to TRBJ1-6; 10 bases are a match to TRBD1. CDR1 is MGHRA, CDR2 YSYEKL, per germline. V dropped 9 bases and J dropped 6; count of bases not matched to a gene: 5. This CDR3 is 14 amino acids long. The CDR3 here is CASGTGAFNSPLHF. The CDR3 bases are TGCGCCAGTGGGACAGGGGCATTTAATTCACCCCTCCACTTT.

The chain joins TRBV12-3 or TRBV12-4 to TRBJ1-4; 8 bases line up with TRBD1. The CDR3 is made up of 13 amino acids. V gave up 4 bases and J gave up 5 bases; unmatched junction bases: 0. CDR3 coding DNA: TGTGCCAGCAGTTGGACAGGGAATGAAAAACTGTTTTTT. It yields the protein CASSWTGNEKLFF.